This T cell receptor (beta chain) is drawn from a study of cytomegalovirus exposure and HLA in healthy donors. The wider study: There were 90 million to 130 million unique TCR beta sequences, drawn from roughly 200 million T cells, in an earlier analysis. Early on, a data release was issued that held 85 million to 95 million unique TCRs from HLA-typed donors. Most donors, about 77% of roughly 400 genotyped, fell in the Caucasian-associated ancestry cluster.

As for this clone: Its antigen is undetermined.

Study-wide results and limits: Cytomegalovirus association was assigned to about 150 TCR beta chains.

Losses at the gene ends were 0 bases for V and 4 bases for J; bases not matched to a gene: 7. From germline, CDR1 is SGHTA and CDR2 FQGTGA. CDR3 length: 16 residues. In the PCR, 60 Vbeta and 13 Jbeta primers were used. Data came from immunoSEQ multiplex PCR; TCRdb stores just in-frame clones and leaves some out. The table lists approximately 160,000 clones, around three quarters of them singletons. This chain joins TRBV7-3 and TRBJ2-3; TRBD2 aligns across 7 bases. The TCR originated in a man between 35 and 55 years old in good health and CMV-seronegative. Input material: PBMCs. CDR3 in DNA: TGTGCCAGCAGCTTAACTAGCGGCGGGGGTTCAGATACGCAGTATTTT. It is translated as CASSLTSGGGSDTQYF. Full variable domain (rest looked up from reference TRBV7-3 and TRBJ2-3): GAGVSQTPSNKVTEKGKYVELRCDPISGHTALYWYRQSLGQGPEFLIYFQGTGAADDSGLPNDRFFAVRPEGSVSTLKIQRTERGDSAVYLCASSLTSGGGSDTQYFGPGTRLTVL.